This T cell receptor (beta chain) stems from a study of blood T cell repertoires in COVID-19. Across the whole study: The origin of the acute and convalescent COVID-19 samples was the United States, Italy and Spain.

Trimming cost V 4 bases and J 6 bases; bases outside gene matches: 4. CDR1 is KGHSH, CDR2 LQKENI, per germline. The CDR3 runs to 13 residues. Original methodology: Estimates of nucleated cell counts were drawn from the amplification of reference gene primers. The assay was immunoSEQ multiplex PCR, and TCRdb's table has in-frame clones only and misses some. That table gives V, J and clone size, and the DNA gave D and trimming. Seen here are more than 200,000 clones, roughly 80% observed once, and the top ten hold roughly 7.9%. The sequence derives from a woman over 75 with acute or convalescent COVID-19. The sequenced sample was peripheral blood. This chain joins TRBV18 and TRBJ1-1, with 8 bases lining up with TRBD1. CDR3 sequence (DNA): TGTGCCAGCTCACTCGACAGGGGCGCTGAAGCTTTCTTT. The encoded protein is CASSLDRGAEAFF.